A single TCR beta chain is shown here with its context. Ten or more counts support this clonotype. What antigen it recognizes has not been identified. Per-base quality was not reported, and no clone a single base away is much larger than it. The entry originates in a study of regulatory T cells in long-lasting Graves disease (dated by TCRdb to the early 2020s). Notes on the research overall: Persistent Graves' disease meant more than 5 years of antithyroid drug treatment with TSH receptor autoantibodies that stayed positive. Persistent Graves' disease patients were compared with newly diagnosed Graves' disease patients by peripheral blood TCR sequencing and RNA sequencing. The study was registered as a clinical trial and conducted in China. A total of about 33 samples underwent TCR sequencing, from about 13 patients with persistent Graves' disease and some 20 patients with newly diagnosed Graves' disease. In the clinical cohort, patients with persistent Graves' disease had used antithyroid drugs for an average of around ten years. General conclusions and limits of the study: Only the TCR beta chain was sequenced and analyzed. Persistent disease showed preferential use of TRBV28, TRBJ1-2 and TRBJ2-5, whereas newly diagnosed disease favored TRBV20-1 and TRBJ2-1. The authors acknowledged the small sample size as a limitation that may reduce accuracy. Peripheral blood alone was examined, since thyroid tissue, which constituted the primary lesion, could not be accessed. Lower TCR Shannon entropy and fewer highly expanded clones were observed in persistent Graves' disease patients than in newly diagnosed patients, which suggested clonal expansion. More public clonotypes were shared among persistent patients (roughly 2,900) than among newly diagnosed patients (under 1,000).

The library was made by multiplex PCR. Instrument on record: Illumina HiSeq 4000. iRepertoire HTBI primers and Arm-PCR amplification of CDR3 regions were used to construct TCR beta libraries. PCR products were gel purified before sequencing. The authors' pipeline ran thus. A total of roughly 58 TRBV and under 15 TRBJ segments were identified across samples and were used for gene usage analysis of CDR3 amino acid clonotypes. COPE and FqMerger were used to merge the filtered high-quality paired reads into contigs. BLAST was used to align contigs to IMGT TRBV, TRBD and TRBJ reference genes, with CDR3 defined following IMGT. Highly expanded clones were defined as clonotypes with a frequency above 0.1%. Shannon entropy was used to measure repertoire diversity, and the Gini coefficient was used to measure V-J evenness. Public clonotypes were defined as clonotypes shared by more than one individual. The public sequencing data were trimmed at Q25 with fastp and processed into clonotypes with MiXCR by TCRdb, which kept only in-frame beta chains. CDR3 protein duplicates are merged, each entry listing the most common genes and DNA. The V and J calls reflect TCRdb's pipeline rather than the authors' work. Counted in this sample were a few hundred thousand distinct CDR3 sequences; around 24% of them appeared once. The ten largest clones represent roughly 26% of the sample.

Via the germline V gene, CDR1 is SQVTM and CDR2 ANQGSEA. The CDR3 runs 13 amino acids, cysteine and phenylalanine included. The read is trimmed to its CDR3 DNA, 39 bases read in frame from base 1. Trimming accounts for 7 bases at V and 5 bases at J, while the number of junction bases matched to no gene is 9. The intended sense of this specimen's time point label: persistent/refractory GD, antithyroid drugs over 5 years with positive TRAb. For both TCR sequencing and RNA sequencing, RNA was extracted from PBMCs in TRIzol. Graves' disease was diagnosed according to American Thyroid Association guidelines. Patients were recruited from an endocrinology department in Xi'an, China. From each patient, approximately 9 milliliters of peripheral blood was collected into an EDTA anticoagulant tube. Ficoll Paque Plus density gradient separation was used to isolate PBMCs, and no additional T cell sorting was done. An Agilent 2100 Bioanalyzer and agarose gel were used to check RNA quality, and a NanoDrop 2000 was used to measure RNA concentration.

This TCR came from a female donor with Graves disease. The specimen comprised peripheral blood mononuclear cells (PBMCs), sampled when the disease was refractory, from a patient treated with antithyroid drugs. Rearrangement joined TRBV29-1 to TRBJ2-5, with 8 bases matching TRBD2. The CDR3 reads CSARAGARETQYF. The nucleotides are TGCAGCGCAAGAGCGGGAGCACGGGAGACCCAGTACTTC.